The 15 T cell receptor beta chains given below trace back to one sample, sequenced in a study of cytomegalovirus exposure and HLA in healthy donors. Measured with immunoSEQ multiplex PCR; TCRdb has only the in-frame clones, and not every one. The table records roughly 70,000 clones, nearly 96% of them present only once. The sequencing sample was made of PBMCs. The receptors originated from a woman between 18 and 29 years old in good health and CMV-seropositive.

The chain joins TRBV7-3 to TRBJ1-3; 9 positions agree with TRBD1. The ends lost 0 bases at V and 1 base at J; junction bases unmatched: 10. The CDR3 has 19 amino acids. Per the germline V gene, CDR1 is SGHTA and CDR2 is FQGTGA. The CDR3 DNA follows: TGTGCCAGCAGCTTAACGGAGATTAAGGACAGGGGTTCTGGAAACACCATATATTTT. Its translation is CASSLTEIKDRGSGNTIYF.

The rearrangement joins TRBV19 to TRBJ2-7; D remains ambiguous. The CDR3 has 14 residues. The V end was cut by 1 base, the J end by 2 bases, with 9 bases between. From germline, CDR1 is LNHDA and CDR2 SQIVND (reference sequence). The CDR3 region has the DNA TGTGCCAGTAGTATAGCTGGCCGCACCTACGAGCAGTACTTC. This sequence encodes CASSIAGRTYEQYF.

This clone appeared a few times. This rearrangement joins TRBV5-1 to TRBJ1-2; D uncertain. The CDR3 extends over 12 amino acids. V was trimmed by 4 bases and J by 4 bases, leaving 8 bases between them. Germline loops: CDR1 SGHRS, CDR2 YFSETQ. CDR3 bases: TGCGCCAGCAGCGGAGGCCTCTATGGCTACACCTTC. Amino acid sequence: CASSGGLYGYTF.

The gene calls are TRBV6-5 and TRBJ1-2; TRBD1 agrees at 7 bases. The CDR3 covers 13 residues. CDR1 and CDR2 from the germline V gene are MNHEY and SVGAGI. Trimming at V came to 2 bases and at J to 3 bases, leaving 0 bases not matched to a gene. CDR3 nucleotide sequence: TGTGCCAGCAGTTACGGGACAGACTATGGCTACACCTTC. Translating it yields CASSYGTDYGYTF.

The count of this clone is one. V is TRBV5-4 and J is TRBJ2-3; TRBD2 agrees at 11 bases. This CDR3 comprises 14 residues. V shed 3 bases and J 6 bases; nucleotides not matched to a gene: 3. Germline V CDR1 and CDR2: SGHNT, YYREEE (reference sequence). The CDR3 DNA is TGTGCCAGCAGCTGGAGACTAGCGGGGGATACGCAGTATTTT. This codes for CASSWRLAGDTQYF.

The chain employs TRBV30 and TRBJ1-4; the match to TRBD1 covers 7 bases. V shed 1 base and J 16 bases; nucleotides not matched to a gene: 12. The CDR3 runs to 13 residues. Germline-derived CDR1 and CDR2 are GTSNPN and SVGIG (reference sequence). The CDR3 is CAWSAVASTGPFF. CDR3 bases: TGTGCCTGGAGTGCCGTTGCCTCGACAGGGCCGTTTTTT.

In DNA form, the CDR3 reads TGTGCCAGCAGTCCCCAATCAAAATACAATGAGCAGTTCTTC. Its translation is CASSPQSKYNEQFF. The V and J genes are TRBV28 and TRBJ2-1; D gene ambiguous. Looked up from germline, CDR1 is MDHEN and CDR2 is SYDVKM. The CDR3 is 14 amino acids. Between the trimmed V and J ends, which lost 5 bases and 4 bases, there was a span of 12 bases.

The V gene is TRBV30, the J gene TRBJ1-5; D unresolved. V was cut by 0 bases and J by 3 bases, with 6 bases left in between. Germline V gene sequence: CDR1 GTSNPN, CDR2 SVGIG (reference sequence). The CDR3 loop spans 13 amino acids. CDR3 DNA sequence: TGTGCCTGGAGTGTTAGTTACAATCAGCCCCAGCATTTT. Residues: CAWSVSYNQPQHF. Looking up the rest from reference TRBV30 and TRBJ1-5 gives the full variable domain: SQTIHQWPATLVQPVGSPLSLECTVEGTSNPNLYWYRQAAGRGLQLLFYSVGIGQISSEVPQNLSASRPQDRQFILSSKKLLLSDSGFYLCAWSVSYNQPQHFGDGTRLSIL.

The V call is TRBV4-1, the J call TRBJ2-1; maybe TRBD2 (5 bases). The CDR3 length is 15 residues. V was shortened by 1 base and J by 4 bases, with 11 bases between the two germline ends. Germline V gene data show CDR1 as MGHRA and CDR2 as YSYEKL. The CDR3 DNA follows: TGCGCCAGCAGCCAAGTTGGGAGACGTTACAATGAGCAGTTCTTC. Its protein is CASSQVGRRYNEQFF.

V gene TRBV27 combines with J gene TRBJ2-2; the D is unclear. Trimming pared 6 bases from V and 6 bases from J, leaving 5 bases between. This CDR3 has 11 residues. Germline loops: CDR1 MNHEY, CDR2 SMNVEV (reference sequence). In DNA form, the CDR3 reads TGTGCCAGCAGGAGCCCCGGGGAGCTGTTTTTT. Translating gives CASRSPGELFF.

This clone was counted once. The chain carries TRBV6-6 and TRBJ1-2, with a weak D call TRBD1 (5 bases). The CDR3 length is 16 residues. V was shortened by 2 bases and J by 8 bases, with 21 bases between the two germline ends. Germline-derived CDR1 and CDR2 are MNHNY and SVGAGI (reference sequence). This CDR3 is CASSYPEDGGARGYTF. CDR3 bases: TGTGCCAGCAGTTACCCTGAGGATGGCGGGGCGCGCGGCTACACCTTC.

This clone was observed many times. This sequence joins TRBV19 and TRBJ2-3; 7 positions match TRBD2. The germline V gene has CDR1 LNHDA and CDR2 SQIVND (reference sequence). Losses at the gene ends were 0 bases for V and 2 bases for J; bases not matched to a gene: 5. This CDR3 is 16 amino acids long. This chain's CDR3 is CASSIDGSGFTDTQYF. In DNA form, the CDR3 reads TGTGCCAGTAGTATAGATGGTAGCGGGTTCACAGATACGCAGTATTTT.

The rearrangement uses TRBV5-6 and TRBJ2-7, with 7 bases lining up with TRBD2. Germline CDR1 and CDR2: SGHDT and YYEEEE. V lost 7 bases to trimming and J lost 6 bases; unmatched junction nucleotides: 10. There are 13 residues in the CDR3. The CDR3 protein is CASSWEGVGEQYF. The CDR3 nucleotides are TGTGCCAGCTCGTGGGAGGGTGTAGGCGAGCAGTACTTC. The entire variable domain, with the rest obtained from reference TRBV5-6 and TRBJ2-7, is as follows: DAGVTQSPTHLIKTRGQQVTLRCSPKSGHDTVSWYQQALGQGPQFIFQYYEEEERQRGNFPDRFSGHQFPNYSSELNVNALLLGDSALYLCASSWEGVGEQYFGPGTRLTVT.

The chain has TRBV19 and TRBJ2-2; a possible D gene is TRBD1 (6 bases). With 6 bases removed from V and 4 bases from J, the gap between germline ends came to 12 bases. Germline lookup yields CDR1 LNHDA and CDR2 SQIVND (reference sequence). The CDR3 runs 14 residues. This CDR3 reads CASSLQGSTGELFF. CDR3 DNA sequence: TGTGCCAGTAGCCTACAGGGATCCACCGGGGAGCTGTTTTTT.

The chain uses TRBV27 and TRBJ2-3, with D possibly being TRBD1 (5 bases). Trimming pared 4 bases from V and 3 bases from J, leaving 17 bases between. This CDR3 is 16 amino acids long. Germline V gene lookup returns CDR1 MNHEY and CDR2 SMNVEV (reference sequence). CDR3 amino acids: CASSSKRTAGTDTQYF. The CDR3 DNA reads as TGTGCCAGCAGTTCAAAAAGGACGGCAGGGACAGATACGCAGTATTTT.